The 20 T cell receptor beta chains below all came from one sample that was sequenced in a study of T-cell memory formation after mild COVID-19. TCRdb passed the 5' RACE reads through MiXCR, listing each CDR3 protein once. The table shows just under 350,000 distinct CDR3 sequences, with 10% to 15% occurring only once. The sample was PBMCs or a T cell subset sorted from them (not recorded which). Receptors were obtained from a man younger than 35 who had mild COVID-19 (a few samples of this study predate the infection). Cell type and time point are not known.

This clonotype appeared many times. The chain links TRBV7-6 to TRBJ2-3; D not certain. V was clipped by 5 bases and J by 0 bases, with 9 bases between them. CDR3 length: 14 amino acids. Looked up from germline, CDR1 is SGHVS and CDR2 is FNYEAQ. The CDR3 coding sequence is TGTGCCAGCAGCCAAGGGCCGAGCACAGATACGCAGTATTTT. This encodes CASSQGPSTDTQYF.

The chain has TRBV9 and TRBJ1-2, with D unresolved. V was trimmed by 0 bases and J by 8 bases, leaving 23 bases between them. This CDR3 is built from 17 residues. CDR1 is SGDLS, CDR2 YYNGEE, per germline. CDR3 residues: CASSVASVRSDFYGYTF. CDR3 nucleotides: TGTGCCAGCAGCGTAGCTTCGGTTAGATCGGATTTTTACGGCTACACCTTC.

The chain recombines TRBV18 with TRBJ2-7, with 9 bases identical to TRBD1. This CDR3 region has 12 residues. The V gene's germline CDR1 is KGHSH and CDR2 LQKENI. J gave up 7 bases and V 3 bases, and 1 base lay outside the gene matches. CDR3 DNA: TGTGCCAGCTCACCTGGACAGGGGGAGCAGTACGTC. Its translation: CASSPGQGEQYV.

In its sample, this clonotype was seen a few times. The V and J genes are TRBV29-1 and TRBJ1-2; 7 bases are shared with TRBD1. Germline V gives CDR1 SQVTM, CDR2 ANQGSEA. CDR3 length: 14 residues. The ends lost 6 bases at V and 1 base at J; junction bases unmatched: 8. CDR3 sequence (DNA): TGCAGCGTGGGACAGAGGTTAAGTAACTATGGCTACACCTTC. Protein sequence: CSVGQRLSNYGYTF. The whole variable domain, filled in from reference TRBV29-1 and TRBJ1-2, reads SAVISQKPSRDICQRGTSLTIQCQVDSQVTMMFWYRQQPGQSLTLIATANQGSEATYESGFVIDKFPISRPNLTFSTLTVSNMSPEDSSIYLCSVGQRLSNYGYTFGSGTRLTVV.

This rearrangement joins TRBV7-9 to TRBJ2-1; 10 nucleotides line up with TRBD2. The J segment lost 7 bases and the V segment lost 8 bases, leaving 20 bases of the junction unmatched. The CDR3 length is 18 residues. Germline-derived CDR1 and CDR2 are SEHNR and FQNEAQ (reference sequence). DNA of the CDR3: TGTGCCAGCGATGGGACCAGCCCGAGCGGGGGGGCCGGGAATGAGCAGTTCTTC. Translated: CASDGTSPSGGAGNEQFF.

This rearrangement joins TRBV24-1 to TRBJ2-7, with TRBD1 as a possible D gene (6 bases). Germline values: CDR1 KGHDR, CDR2 SFDVKD. V lost 3 bases and J 2 bases, leaving 13 bases between the germline ends. The length of the CDR3 is 15 residues. The CDR3, as DNA: TGTGCCACCAGTGATCACCGGGACAACCCCTACGAGCAGTACGTC. Translating it yields CATSDHRDNPYEQYV.

This clonotype came up many times. The chain recombines TRBV29-1 with TRBJ2-1; weak D call: TRBD2 (6 bases). Germline CDR1 and CDR2: SQVTM and ANQGSEA. The CDR3 is made up of 14 amino acids. V was pared by 6 bases and J by 3 bases, with 15 bases between. In DNA form, the CDR3 reads TGCAGCGTGGGCGGGGTCGATCGCTACAATGAGCAGTTCTTC. This sequence encodes CSVGGVDRYNEQFF.

There are many counts of this clonotype. The V call is TRBV7-2, the J call TRBJ2-5; 9 bases match TRBD2. This CDR3 comprises 15 residues. Germline values: CDR1 SGHTA, CDR2 FQGNSA. With V trimmed by 1 base and J by 5 bases, 5 bases remained unmatched. The CDR3 region has the DNA TGTGCCAGCAGCTTAGACGCGGGGGGGCAGGAGACCCAGTACTTC. Residues: CASSLDAGGQETQYF.

This clonotype was picked up a small number of times. J is TRBJ2-7 and V is TRBV21-1; TRBD1, the table's D call, was not compared with the DNA. TRBV21-1 is a pseudogene. The CDR3 extends over 18 amino acids. The DNA for the CDR3 is TGTGCCAGCAGCAAAGTTCCGGGACAGGGGACGATCTACCACGAGCAGTACGTC. Protein sequence: CASSKVPGQGTIYHEQYV.

This clonotype was detected ten times or more. The chain is built from TRBV12-3 or TRBV12-4 and TRBJ1-4; D perhaps matches TRBD1 (6 bases). The V gene lost 5 bases and the J gene lost 5 bases, with 12 bases spanning the gap. The CDR3 has 14 residues. The CDR3 sequence: CASSGGGSNEKLFF. CDR3 coding DNA: TGTGCCAGCAGTGGGGGGGGCAGCAATGAAAAACTGTTTTTT.

Details on this clonotype: It may be a read error: a sequence one base away is much more abundant. The chain has TRBV7-9 and TRBJ1-1; D gene unclear. Germline lookup yields CDR1 SEHNR and CDR2 FQNEAQ (reference sequence). This CDR3 region has 13 residues. V was shortened by 10 bases and J by 0 bases, with 12 bases between the two germline ends. In DNA form, the CDR3 reads TGTGCCAACAATCCGGGGTTGAACACTGAAGCTTTCTTT. Residues: CANNPGLNTEAFF.

There are a few counts of this clonotype. The genes are TRBV7-9 and TRBJ2-2; D might be TRBD1 (5 bases). V was pared by 3 bases and J by 3 bases, with 11 bases between. The CDR3 is 15 amino acids. Germline V lookup: CDR1 SEHNR, CDR2 FQNEAQ (reference sequence). In DNA, the CDR3 is TGTGCCAGCAGCTTGGCCAGGGCTTACACCGGGGAGCTGTTTTTT. It specifies CASSLARAYTGELFF.

The rearrangement uses TRBV20-1 and TRBJ1-2, with a weak D call TRBD1 (6 bases). V gave up 5 bases and J gave up 3 bases, with 13 bases separating them. The CDR3 is 13 residues long. CDR1 is DFQATT and CDR2 is SNEGSKA in the germline V gene (reference sequence). The CDR3 sequence is CSAGRQVDYGYTF. The CDR3, as DNA: TGCAGTGCTGGGCGACAGGTGGACTATGGCTACACCTTC.

This chain connects TRBV6-2 or TRBV6-3 to TRBJ2-5, with 8 bases lining up with TRBD1. CDR1 is MNHEY, CDR2 SVGEGT, per germline. The CDR3 loop spans 15 amino acids. V shed 8 bases, J shed 3 bases, and the junction held 11 bases outside the gene matches. The CDR3 DNA follows: TGTGCCAGCGCTCACGCATGGACAGGGAAAGAGACCCAGTACTTC. The encoded protein is CASAHAWTGKETQYF.

The chain uses TRBV28 and TRBJ2-3, with no clear D. Germline V lookup: CDR1 MDHEN, CDR2 SYDVKM. Trimming took 2 bases from V and 2 from J, leaving 8 bases between them. This CDR3 region has 14 residues. In DNA, the CDR3 is TGTGCCAGCAGTTTAGAACAGCTCACAGATACGCAGTATTTT. This translates into CASSLEQLTDTQYF. The complete variable domain, with remaining parts taken from reference TRBV28 and TRBJ2-3, reads DVKVTQSSRYLVKRTGEKVFLECVQDMDHENMFWYRQDPGLGLRLIYFSYDVKMKEKGDIPEGYSVSREKKERFSLILESASTNQTSMYLCASSLEQLTDTQYFGPGTRLTVL.

The genes are TRBV7-9 and TRBJ2-7, with D perhaps matching TRBD1 (5 bases). Germline values: CDR1 SEHNR, CDR2 FQNEAQ (reference sequence). Trimming removed 4 bases at V and 5 bases at J, with 15 bases between. This CDR3 has 14 amino acids. In DNA, the CDR3 is TGTGCCAGCAGCTCCAGACAGTCCCCGGACGAGCAGTACGTC. Translated, it gives CASSSRQSPDEQYV.

The chain is built from TRBV7-9 and TRBJ1-1; D call uncertain. Between the trimmed V and J ends, which lost 1 base and 10 bases, there was a span of 7 bases. CDR1 is SEHNR and CDR2 is FQNEAQ in the germline V gene (reference sequence). This CDR3 has 11 amino acids. The CDR3, as DNA: TGTGCCAGCAGCTTAGGAGGAGGAGCTTTCTTT. This encodes CASSLGGGAFF. The full variable domain, completed using reference TRBV7-9 and TRBJ1-1, is DTGVSQNPRHKITKRGQNVTFRCDPISEHNRLYWYRQTLGQGPEFLTYFQNEAQLEKSRLLSDRFSAERPKGSFSTLEIQRTEQGDSAMYLCASSLGGGAFFGQGTRLTVV.

This chain uses TRBV2 with TRBJ2-1; 7 positions match TRBD2. The trim removed 3 bases at V and 10 bases at J, leaving 24 bases unmatched. The CDR3 length is 19 residues. Germline V gene sequence: CDR1 SNHLY, CDR2 FYNNEI. CDR3 region: CASSDPWASMRLATDEQFF. CDR3 nucleotide sequence: TGTGCCAGCAGTGACCCCTGGGCCTCCATGAGACTAGCAACGGACGAGCAGTTCTTC.

The rearrangement joins TRBV5-1 to TRBJ2-3, with 11 nucleotides matching TRBD2. The CDR3 extends over 16 amino acids. The trim removed 1 base at V and 3 bases at J, leaving 4 bases unmatched. CDR1 is SGHRS and CDR2 is YFSETQ in the germline V gene. CDR3 coding DNA: TGCGCCAGCAGCTTGTGGACTAGCGGGTCAACAGATACGCAGTATTTT. As protein: CASSLWTSGSTDTQYF. Drawing the rest from reference TRBV5-1 and TRBJ2-3, the complete variable domain is KAGVTQTPRYLIKTRGQQVTLSCSPISGHRSVSWYQQTPGQGLQFLFEYFSETQRNKGNFPGRFSGRQFSNSRSEMNVSTLELGDSALYLCASSLWTSGSTDTQYFGPGTRLTVL.

This clonotype was detected only a few times. This rearrangement joins TRBV2 to TRBJ1-1; D is unclear. V was pared by 3 bases and J by 1 base, with 9 bases between. This CDR3 is 14 amino acids long. Germline V gene lookup returns CDR1 SNHLY and CDR2 FYNNEI. The chain's CDR3 is CASSDRTPNTEAFF. CDR3 sequence (DNA): TGTGCCAGCAGTGACAGGACCCCGAACACTGAAGCTTTCTTT.